This TCR beta chain was profiled in a study of blood T cells in healthy people across ages. The CDR3 totals 16 residues. CDR1 is MDHEN, CDR2 SYDVKM, per germline. Unmatched junction bases numbered 10, after V lost 6 bases and J lost 9 bases. Then a second PCR, running roughly 7 to 11 cycles, was carried out with a sample-barcoded 5' primer and a J-beta primer mix. TCRdb fed the 5' RACE reads into MiXCR, producing one record per CDR3 protein. Among approximately 730,000 distinct CDR3 sequences listed, less than 70% were seen once. The chain is built from TRBV28 and TRBJ2-1; TRBD2 matches 14 bases. Material for sequencing was blood. This clonotype originated in a man older than 75 in good health. For the CDR3, the DNA is TGTGCCAGCAGGCGAGGGACTAGCGGGAGTCACGTTGAGCAGTTCTTC. Translated: CASRRGTSGSHVEQFF.